Here is one TCR beta chain with its context. What it binds is unknown. The repertoire was sequenced with immunoSEQ multiplex PCR; TCRdb's copy has only in-frame clones and lacks some. This table has about 13,000 clones, approximately 90% appearing once. Patient depression severity was moderate to severe. The data are from a study of untreated major depressive disorder. Overall study findings and caveats: TRBV05-01 (Vbeta 5.1) usage was higher in CD4+ T cells of depressed patients than controls.

Germline V gives CDR1 KGHSH, CDR2 LQKENI. V lost 0 bases to trimming and J lost 6 bases; unmatched junction nucleotides: 7. This CDR3 region has 17 residues. The rearrangement links TRBV18 to TRBJ2-1, with 11 positions matching TRBD2. The clonotype was recovered from a woman in her twenties or thirties with major depressive disorder. The sample was CD4+ T cells from PBMCs. The CDR3 loop is CASSPPPGTSGPNEQFF. The CDR3 bases are TGTGCCAGCTCACCACCGCCCGGGACTAGCGGACCCAATGAGCAGTTCTTC.